A single sample is the source of the 5 T cell receptor beta chains below, sequenced in a study of T cells in localized non-small cell lung cancer. Method: immunoSEQ multiplex PCR; TCRdb's copy keeps in-frame clones and lacks some. The table includes about 70,000 clones, roughly nine tenths detected once. Specimen: peripheral blood, collected before any cancer treatment. The receptor set was obtained from a male donor at least 60 years old with stage III squamous cell lung carcinoma.

V usage is TRBV2 and J usage is TRBJ2-7, with D perhaps matching TRBD1 (7 bases). Germline assignment: CDR1 SNHLY and CDR2 FYNNEI. The length of the CDR3 is 14 residues. The V end was cut by 7 bases, the J end by 7 bases, with 20 bases between. The CDR3 sequence: CASTFQGGSLEQYF. The CDR3 DNA is TGTGCCAGCACCTTTCAGGGGGGATCATTAGAGCAGTACTTC.

This rearrangement joins TRBV5-1 to TRBJ2-6; weak D call: TRBD2 (6 bases). CDR1 and CDR2 (germline): SGHRS, YFSETQ. The CDR3 is 17 amino acids. Trimming took off 3 bases at V and 0 bases at J, with 13 bases between the two ends. CDR3 in amino acids: CASSSGLQSSGANVLTF. The CDR3 coding sequence is TGCGCCAGCAGCTCGGGACTCCAGAGCTCTGGGGCCAACGTCCTGACTTTC.

This chain links TRBV2 with TRBJ1-4; no reliable D call. The V end lost 4 bases, the J end lost 0 bases, and 12 bases lay between the germline ends. This CDR3 has 16 residues. CDR1 and CDR2 (germline): SNHLY, FYNNEI. The CDR3: CASSAAIIATNEKLFF. As DNA, the CDR3 is TGTGCCAGCAGTGCGGCGATCATTGCAACTAATGAAAAACTGTTTTTT.

The chain links TRBV5-1 to TRBJ2-2; tentatively, D is TRBD2 (5 bases). The germline V gene encodes CDR1 SGHRS and CDR2 YFSETQ. This CDR3 has 14 residues. The V end lost 5 bases, the J end lost 4 bases, and 12 bases lay between the germline ends. CDR3 region: CASRTSWRTGELFF. CDR3 nucleotide sequence: TGCGCCAGCAGAACTAGTTGGCGCACCGGGGAGCTGTTTTTT. Looking up the rest from reference TRBV5-1 and TRBJ2-2 gives the full variable domain: KAGVTQTPRYLIKTRGQQVTLSCSPISGHRSVSWYQQTPGQGLQFLFEYFSETQRNKGNFPGRFSGRQFSNSRSEMNVSTLELGDSALYLCASRTSWRTGELFFGEGSRLTVL.

The chain combines TRBV6-1 with TRBJ1-2; D uncertain. The V end lost 2 bases, the J end lost 2 bases, and 12 bases lay between the germline ends. The CDR3 is 15 amino acids. Per the germline V gene, CDR1 is MNHNS and CDR2 is SASEGT. CDR3 protein: CASSELRASNYGYTF. DNA of the CDR3: TGTGCCAGCAGTGAACTTAGGGCCTCCAACTATGGCTACACCTTC.